One and the same sample provided the 32 T cell receptor beta chains below, sequenced in a study of neurological immune-mediated disorders. A single record per CDR3 protein comes from TCRdb applying MiXCR to the 5' RACE reads. Here the sample spans 50,000 or so distinct CDR3 sequences, about 25% being singletons. The specimen sequenced was PBMCs. All receptors derive from an older woman in good health.

A few counts support this clonotype. The V gene is TRBV12-3 or TRBV12-4, the J gene TRBJ1-5; tentative D call: TRBD1 (6 bases). CDR3 length: 15 amino acids. Trimming cost V 3 bases and J 3 bases, with 12 bases left between them. The CDR3 nucleotides read TGTGCCAGCAGTTTCGTGGGGGACATCAATCAGCCCCAGCATTTT. Translation: CASSFVGDINQPQHF.

The table lists this clonotype with many counts. The chain employs TRBV4-1 and TRBJ2-1; 11 positions match TRBD1. This CDR3 region has 15 residues. Germline V gives CDR1 MGHRA, CDR2 YSYEKL. J lost 7 bases, V lost 6 bases, and 8 bases had no gene match. This chain's CDR3 is CASSRGTGGLNEQFF. The CDR3 DNA follows: TGCGCCAGCAGTCGAGGGACAGGGGGTTTGAATGAGCAGTTCTTC.

In this sample, this clonotype turned up many times. The chain carries TRBV27 and TRBJ2-3; no clear D. CDR1 and CDR2 from the germline V gene are MNHEY and SMNVEV (reference sequence). Deletions cut 4 bases from V and 1 base from J, with 12 bases between. The CDR3 has 15 residues. The CDR3 DNA follows: TGTGCCAGCAGTTCGCGCGACCCGCGCACAGATACGCAGTATTTT. Amino acid sequence: CASSSRDPRTDTQYF.

This clonotype was seen at least ten times. As DNA, the CDR3 is TGTGCCAGCAGCTTAGGTGGTGGACTAGCGGGAGTGGAGACCCAGTACTTC. Its translation: CASSLGGGLAGVETQYF. The genes are TRBV7-2 and TRBJ2-5, with 13 bases fitting TRBD2. Germline loops: CDR1 SGHTA, CDR2 FQGNSA. The CDR3 has 17 amino acids. V lost 1 base and J lost 5; bases outside the gene matches: 7.

This clonotype was seen only a few times. V usage is TRBV10-3 and J usage is TRBJ1-5; unclear D gene. V was trimmed by 0 bases and J by 2 bases, leaving 8 bases between them. The CDR3 sequence is 15 residues long. Germline V gene data show CDR1 as ENHRY and CDR2 as SYGVKD. CDR3 nucleotides: TGTGCCATCAGTGAGTCGGGCGGGGGCAATCAGCCCCAGCATTTT. Translating gives CAISESGGGNQPQHF.

This clonotype appeared many times. The rearrangement joins TRBV5-4 to TRBJ1-1; 9 bases fit TRBD1. Germline V gene sequence: CDR1 SGHNT, CDR2 YYREEE (reference sequence). Unmatched junction bases numbered 1, after V lost 3 bases and J lost 1 base. The CDR3 is 14 amino acids. The CDR3 here is CASSWGQGNTEAFF. CDR3 DNA sequence: TGTGCCAGCAGCTGGGGACAGGGGAACACTGAAGCTTTCTTT. The entire variable domain, with the rest obtained from reference TRBV5-4 and TRBJ1-1, is as follows: ETGVTQSPTHLIKTRGQQVTLRCSSQSGHNTVSWYQQALGQGPQFIFQYYREEENGRGNFPPRFSGLQFPNYSSELNVNALELDDSALYLCASSWGQGNTEAFFGQGTRLTVV.

This clonotype was found many times. This rearrangement joins TRBV5-1 to TRBJ2-3; D may be TRBD1 or TRBD2 (5 bases each). The CDR3 contains 15 residues. Germline assignment: CDR1 SGHRS and CDR2 YFSETQ. V lost 6 bases and J lost 4, with 18 bases in between. The CDR3 is CASTKTGQSSDTQYF. Here the CDR3 DNA reads TGCGCCAGCACCAAAACGGGGCAGTCATCAGATACGCAGTATTTT.

Turning to this clonotype: This clone may be a read error of a much larger clone one base away. This chain connects TRBV5-1 to TRBJ1-2, with a possible D match to TRBD1 (5 bases). V lost 0 bases and J lost 3, with 9 bases in between. Germline CDR1 and CDR2: SGHRS and YFSETQ. The CDR3 has 14 residues. For the CDR3, the DNA is TGCGCCAGCAGCTTGGCGGCAGGGTACTATGGCTACACCTTC. It is translated as CASSLAAGYYGYTF.

This clonotype was recorded many times. The chain couples TRBV20-1 to TRBJ1-1; D might be TRBD1 (5 bases). The CDR3 extends over 11 amino acids. Germline values: CDR1 DFQATT, CDR2 SNEGSKA (reference sequence). V lost 7 bases and J lost 3, with 9 bases in between. CDR3 protein: CSVEGDTEAFF. The CDR3 nucleotides read TGCAGTGTAGAAGGGGACACTGAAGCTTTCTTT.

This clonotype was counted many times. The chain couples TRBV18 to TRBJ2-1; D gene uncertain. Per germline, CDR1 KGHSH and CDR2 LQKENI. V lost 0 bases, J lost 5 bases, and 11 bases lay in between. The CDR3 has 15 amino acids. The CDR3 bases are TGTGCCAGCTCACCACCCGACTTCCAAAACAATGAGCAGTTCTTC. Protein sequence: CASSPPDFQNNEQFF.

The sample holds many counts of this clonotype. The chain joins TRBV7-2 to TRBJ2-3; TRBD2 matches 11 bases. Germline V gene lookup returns CDR1 SGHTA and CDR2 FQGNSA. V lost 5 bases, J lost 3 bases, and 13 bases stayed unmatched. The CDR3 totals 18 residues. The CDR3 DNA follows: TGTGCCAGCAGCCCAAGGACTAGCGGGTGGGGGGGGACAGATACGCAGTATTTT. The encoded protein is CASSPRTSGWGGTDTQYF. The full variable domain, rest sourced from reference TRBV7-2 and TRBJ2-3, is GAGVSQSPSNKVTEKGKDVELRCDPISGHTALYWYRQSLGQGLEFLIYFQGNSAPDKSGLPSDRFSAERTGGSVSTLTIQRTQQEDSAVYLCASSPRTSGWGGTDTQYFGPGTRLTVL.

The chain employs TRBV20-1 and TRBJ2-1; 11 positions agree with TRBD1. The CDR3 totals 16 residues. J gave up 4 bases and V 6 bases, and 11 bases lay outside the gene matches. Germline CDR1 and CDR2: DFQATT and SNEGSKA (reference sequence). CDR3 DNA sequence: TGCAGTGCCGGACAGGGGGCGGAGTGGGGATACAATGAGCAGTTCTTC. Translating it yields CSAGQGAEWGYNEQFF.

At least ten counts were recorded for this clonotype. This rearrangement joins TRBV5-1 to TRBJ2-5; D might be TRBD1 (6 bases). V lost 2 bases, J lost 0 bases, and 20 bases lay in between. The CDR3 sequence is 18 residues long. Germline CDR1 reads SGHRS; CDR2 reads YFSETQ. In DNA form, the CDR3 reads TGCGCCAGCAGCTTTAACAGGGTTAGCCCACTGTACCAAGAGACCCAGTACTTC. Protein product: CASSFNRVSPLYQETQYF.

V and J are TRBV7-9 and TRBJ2-7; D tentatively fits TRBD1 or TRBD2 (5 bases each). The germline V and J ends were trimmed by 2 bases and 2 bases, with 10 bases remaining between them. Germline V gives CDR1 SEHNR, CDR2 FQNEAQ (reference sequence). The CDR3 totals 14 residues. CDR3 amino acids: CASSLSGGTYEQYF. In DNA form, the CDR3 reads TGTGCCAGCAGCTTAAGTGGGGGAACCTACGAGCAGTACTTC.

This clonotype was counted at least ten times. The chain links TRBV5-1 to TRBJ2-5; D is unclear. This CDR3 has 11 residues. Trimming cost V 4 bases and J 3 bases, with 4 bases left between them. Germline V CDR1 and CDR2: SGHRS, YFSETQ. This CDR3 is CASSIEETQYF. The CDR3 region has the DNA TGCGCCAGCAGCATAGAAGAGACCCAGTACTTC.

The sample holds many counts of this clonotype. V gene TRBV27 combines with J gene TRBJ2-7, with 9 bases that match TRBD2. CDR3 length: 17 residues. Germline V gene sequence: CDR1 MNHEY, CDR2 SMNVEV (reference sequence). Trimming at V came to 5 bases and at J to 2 bases, leaving 13 bases not matched to a gene. The CDR3 protein is CASSPRLGLAGTYEQYF. CDR3 bases: TGTGCCAGCAGTCCACGGCTTGGGCTAGCGGGAACCTACGAGCAGTACTTC.

This clonotype is medium-sized (0.01 to 0.1%) in the sample. The CDR3 protein is CASSDSGGSSYNEQFF. The CDR3 DNA reads TGTGCCAGCAGTGACTCAGGGGGAAGCTCCTACAATGAGCAGTTCTTC. This sequence joins TRBV25-1 and TRBJ2-1, with 7 bases fitting TRBD1. V shed 3 bases, J shed 0 bases, and the junction held 5 bases outside the gene matches. This CDR3 region has 16 residues. Germline-derived CDR1 and CDR2 are MGHDK and SYGVNS.

The chain links TRBV20-1 to TRBJ1-1; D may be TRBD1 (5 bases). This CDR3 has 12 residues. Germline CDR1 and CDR2: DFQATT and SNEGSKA (reference sequence). Trimming removed 3 bases at V and 2 bases at J, with 7 bases between. The CDR3 loop is CSASRVNTEAFF. In DNA form, the CDR3 reads TGCAGTGCTAGCAGGGTAAACACTGAAGCTTTCTTT.

This clonotype turned up a few times. The J gene is TRBJ2-2, the V gene TRBV27; D may be TRBD1 or TRBD2 (5 bases each). Trimming shortened V by 3 bases and J by 4 bases, and 9 bases separated the two germline ends. Germline V gene data show CDR1 as MNHEY and CDR2 as SMNVEV (reference sequence). The CDR3 spans 14 residues. This CDR3 is CASSFGASTGELFF. CDR3 nucleotides: TGTGCCAGCAGTTTCGGGGCGAGCACCGGGGAGCTGTTTTTT.

This clonotype was seen ten or more times. This chain uses TRBV4-1 with TRBJ1-5; D not certain. V lost 4 bases and J 1 base, leaving 14 bases between the germline ends. The CDR3 contains 16 residues. In germline, CDR1 is MGHRA, CDR2 YSYEKL. The CDR3 DNA reads as TGCGCCAGCAGCCTCAAGATGTCGAACAGCAATCAGCCCCAGCATTTT. As protein: CASSLKMSNSNQPQHF.

This clonotype was seen many times. The chain recombines TRBV5-1 with TRBJ2-3; TRBD2 matches at 7 bases. The V gene end was trimmed by 4 bases and the J gene end by 6 bases; junction bases not matched to a gene: 17. Germline CDR1 reads SGHRS; CDR2 reads YFSETQ. The CDR3 sequence is 17 residues long. CDR3: CASSPKGSGITPDTQYF. The CDR3, as DNA: TGCGCCAGCAGCCCGAAGGGGAGCGGGATCACGCCGGATACGCAGTATTTT.

CDR3 amino acids: CATSDLRSVHYNEQFF. CDR3 DNA: TGTGCCACCAGTGATTTGAGGAGCGTCCACTACAATGAGCAGTTCTTC. The genes are TRBV24-1 and TRBJ2-1, with D unclear. This CDR3 has 16 residues. Per germline, CDR1 KGHDR and CDR2 SFDVKD. The ends were cut back, 0 bases at V and 3 bases at J, with 11 bases in the middle.

This clonotype was counted ten times or more. J is TRBJ2-1 and V is TRBV11-2; tentatively, D is TRBD2 (5 bases). CDR1 SGHAT and CDR2 FQNNGV come from the germline V gene. The CDR3 covers 13 residues. V lost 5 bases, J lost 6 bases, and 11 bases lay in between. The CDR3 spells CASSPDLANEQFF. CDR3 bases: TGTGCCAGCAGCCCAGACCTAGCCAATGAGCAGTTCTTC.

This clonotype was detected many times. The DNA is omitted, as the CDR3 cannot be located on it reliably, and the CDR3 follows TCRdb's listing. This rearrangement joins TRBV29-1 to TRBJ2-7; TRBD1 is taken as the D call from the table, unchecked against the DNA. The CDR3 numbers 14 amino acids, ends counted. Germline V gives CDR1 SQVTM, CDR2 ANQGSEA. The CDR3 is CSVAAGTGFIAEYF.

The V call is TRBV6-6, the J call TRBJ2-7; D not resolved. The germline gives CDR1 MNHNY, CDR2 SVGAGI (reference sequence). The CDR3 runs to 13 residues. Here the CDR3 reads CTSSYSNVWEQYV. The CDR3 DNA reads TGTACCAGCAGTTACTCGAACGTTTGGGAGCAGTACGTC.

This clonotype came up many times. This chain's CDR3 is CASSLRGRANSYEQYF. The CDR3 DNA sequence: TGTGCCAGCAGCTTAAGAGGTAGGGCGAACTCCTACGAGCAGTACTTC. The chain has TRBV3-1 and TRBJ2-7, with D unresolved. Germline CDR1 is LGHDT and CDR2 is YNNKEL (reference sequence). The CDR3 sequence is 16 residues long. Trimming pared 5 bases from V and 0 bases from J, leaving 17 bases between.

This chain connects TRBV29-1 to TRBJ2-3, with D perhaps matching TRBD1 (5 bases). V was pared by 2 bases and J by 2 bases, with 14 bases between. In germline, CDR1 is SQVTM, CDR2 ANQGSEA. The CDR3 spans 15 residues. The CDR3 sequence: CSVERTGGATDTQYF. The CDR3 DNA reads TGCAGCGTTGAAAGAACAGGTGGCGCCACAGATACGCAGTATTTT.

The sample holds many counts of this clonotype. This rearrangement joins TRBV5-1 to TRBJ1-5, with unresolved D. V lost 0 bases and J lost 5, with 9 bases in between. The CDR3 is made up of 14 amino acids. CDR1 and CDR2 (germline): SGHRS, YFSETQ. CDR3 amino acids: CASSLGSGDQPQHF. CDR3 DNA: TGCGCCAGCAGCTTGGGCTCGGGTGATCAGCCCCAGCATTTT. The full variable domain, rest sourced from reference TRBV5-1 and TRBJ1-5, is KAGVTQTPRYLIKTRGQQVTLSCSPISGHRSVSWYQQTPGQGLQFLFEYFSETQRNKGNFPGRFSGRQFSNSRSEMNVSTLELGDSALYLCASSLGSGDQPQHFGDGTRLSIL.

The chain uses TRBV9 and TRBJ2-1; D is unclear. Germline CDR1 SGDLS, CDR2 YYNGEE. Trimming pared 4 bases from V and 9 bases from J, leaving 23 bases between. The length of the CDR3 is 16 residues. CDR3 DNA: TGTGCCAGCAGCCCCCGGACGGATCCCGCGCGTGGTGAGCAGTTCTTC. Its translation is CASSPRTDPARGEQFF.

This clonotype was observed at least ten times. V usage is TRBV5-1 and J usage is TRBJ2-6, with D possibly TRBD1 on 6 matching bases. The germline V gene has CDR1 SGHRS and CDR2 YFSETQ. V was shortened by 6 bases and J by 5 bases, with 21 bases between the two germline ends. The CDR3 consists of 17 residues. The DNA for the CDR3 is TGCGCCAGCACCACAAGCATTTACCGGGACAGGGCCAACGTCCTGACTTTC. Translated, it gives CASTTSIYRDRANVLTF.

This sequence joins TRBV10-3 and TRBJ1-2; D uncertain. The V gene's germline CDR1 is ENHRY and CDR2 SYGVKD. The CDR3 sequence is 14 residues long. V lost 8 bases and J lost 3, with 16 bases in between. CDR3 sequence (DNA): TGTGCCATCGCATCGGGAGACCAATACTATGGCTACACCTTC. This encodes CAIASGDQYYGYTF.

This clonotype was seen many times. The CDR3 loop is CSARTERNYGYTF. For the CDR3, the DNA is TGCAGTGCCCGGACAGAGCGTAACTATGGCTACACCTTC. The chain uses TRBV20-1 and TRBJ1-2; perhaps TRBD1 as D (6 bases). The length of the CDR3 is 13 residues. The V end lost 6 bases, the J end lost 1 base, and 12 bases lay between the germline ends. Germline CDR1 is DFQATT and CDR2 is SNEGSKA (reference sequence).